The following is a T cell receptor beta chain sequence with its context. A junction end diverges from the germline sequence, so it may reflect a read error. The treatment is: over 15 received Ad26.COV2.S at low or high dose, single or two shots; roughly five received placebo; per-sample allocation not given. Sampling was done on day 63 after the first vaccine or placebo injection. This entry comes from a study of Ad26.COV2.S vaccination and SARS-CoV-2 variants. Sequenced by immunoSEQ multiplex PCR; TCRdb stores in-frame clones only, minus some. The sample carries about 680,000 clones, roughly nine tenths recorded once. This CDR3 comprises 14 residues. Germline V gene data show CDR1 as SGHVS and CDR2 as FQNEAQ.

The TCR originated in a person aged 18-65 years who received the Ad26.COV2.S COVID-19 vaccine or a placebo. The rearrangement joins TRBV7-8 to TRBJ1-5; TRBD1 is a possible D gene (5 bases). The sample consisted of peripheral blood, taken in a trial of Ad26.COV2.S vaccine versus placebo. For the CDR3, the DNA is TGTGCCAACAGCCTAAGCGGGGGAGGTCAGCCCCAGCATTTT. Protein: CANSLSGGGQPQHF.